These 32 T cell receptor beta chains came from one sample sequenced in a study of blood T cell repertoires in COVID-19. Clones were read by immunoSEQ multiplex PCR, and TCRdb kept only the in-frame ones, dropping some. The sample holds around 210,000 clones, about 88% seen once. Specimen: peripheral blood. These receptors originate from a man aged 45-65 years with COVID-19, enrolled during active disease.

The chain has TRBV7-8 and TRBJ2-5; D possibly corresponds to TRBD2 (6 bases). Trimming pared 2 bases from V and 1 base from J, leaving 14 bases between. Germline values: CDR1 SGHVS, CDR2 FQNEAQ. This CDR3 has 16 residues. CDR3 protein: CASSLLIRDFQETQYF. The CDR3 nucleotides read TGTGCCAGCAGCTTACTAATCCGGGACTTCCAAGAGACCCAGTACTTC.

The V and J genes are TRBV27 and TRBJ2-2, with a possible D match to TRBD1 (6 bases). This CDR3 is built from 15 residues. V was clipped by 6 bases and J by 7 bases, with 18 bases between them. In germline, CDR1 is MNHEY, CDR2 SMNVEV (reference sequence). This chain's CDR3 is CASSPWVGAGGELFF. In DNA, the CDR3 is TGTGCCAGCAGCCCCTGGGTGGGGGCCGGCGGGGAGCTGTTTTTT.

A single count supports this clone. The genes are TRBV19 and TRBJ2-3; no reliable D call. Per germline, CDR1 LNHDA and CDR2 SQIVND (reference sequence). Trimming took 5 bases from V and 4 from J, leaving 16 bases between them. This CDR3 contains 15 residues. In DNA form, the CDR3 reads TGTGCCAGTAGTCCCCCCGGCCGCCAGGCAGATACGCAGTATTTT. As protein: CASSPPGRQADTQYF.

This chain connects TRBV30 to TRBJ2-1, with TRBD2 matching 12 bases. The CDR3 runs to 14 residues. J lost 4 bases, V lost 4 bases, and 2 bases had no gene match. Germline V gene sequence: CDR1 GTSNPN, CDR2 SVGIG (reference sequence). The CDR3 reads CAWNLAGGYNEQFF. The CDR3 DNA sequence: TGTGCCTGGAACCTAGCGGGAGGGTACAATGAGCAGTTCTTC. The full variable domain, in which reference TRBV30 and TRBJ2-1 provide the parts outside the CDR3, is SQTIHQWPATLVQPVGSPLSLECTVEGTSNPNLYWYRQAAGRGLQLLFYSVGIGQISSEVPQNLSASRPQDRQFILSSKKLLLSDSGFYLCAWNLAGGYNEQFFGPGTRLTVL.

The CDR3: CAWSVGGAASEQYF. The CDR3 nucleotides are TGTGCCTGGAGTGTCGGTGGGGCAGCGTCCGAGCAGTACTTC. This chain links TRBV30 with TRBJ2-7, with D tentatively TRBD1 (5 bases). Trimming pared 0 bases from V and 6 bases from J, leaving 15 bases between. Germline V gene lookup returns CDR1 GTSNPN and CDR2 SVGIG (reference sequence). The CDR3 covers 14 residues.

This clone was detected only a few times. This chain joins TRBV11-2 and TRBJ1-2, with TRBD1 identical over 9 bases. V lost 5 bases to trimming and J lost 7 bases; unmatched junction nucleotides: 11. CDR1 and CDR2 from the germline V gene are SGHAT and FQNNGV. The CDR3 spans 15 residues. CDR3 region: CASSSTGGSIRGYTF. The DNA for the CDR3 is TGTGCCAGCAGCAGTACAGGGGGCAGTATACGTGGCTACACCTTC.

This chain links TRBV6-5 with TRBJ1-1; no firm D call. CDR1 and CDR2 from the germline V gene are MNHEY and SVGAGI. The V end was cut by 2 bases, the J end by 4 bases, with 14 bases between. CDR3 size: 15 residues. The CDR3 sequence: CASSYTTVGGTEAFF. CDR3 in DNA: TGTGCCAGCAGTTACACCACAGTGGGTGGCACTGAAGCTTTCTTT.

The chain carries TRBV18 and TRBJ2-7; 9 bases fit TRBD1. The germline V gene has CDR1 KGHSH and CDR2 LQKENI. This CDR3 is 16 amino acids long. The V and J ends lost 3 bases and 0 bases, in that order; junction bases with no gene match: 6. The chain's CDR3 is CASSPLTGGSSYEQYF. The DNA of the CDR3 is TGTGCCAGCTCACCCCTGACAGGGGGGAGCTCCTACGAGCAGTACTTC.

The V call is TRBV7-9, the J call TRBJ1-6; D not certain. V lost 3 bases and J lost 0, with 18 bases in between. The CDR3 covers 19 residues. The germline V gene has CDR1 SEHNR and CDR2 FQNEAQ (reference sequence). CDR3 in amino acids: CASSFYRSRFSSYNSPLHF. For the CDR3, the DNA is TGTGCCAGCAGCTTTTACCGCTCTAGGTTTAGCTCCTATAATTCACCCCTCCACTTT.

This clone has a handful of counts. Other DNA sequences in this sample translate to the same CDR3. The rearrangement joins TRBV9 to TRBJ1-2; 12 bases are shared with TRBD1. Germline lookup yields CDR1 SGDLS and CDR2 YYNGEE. This CDR3 spans 16 amino acids. J gave up 5 bases and V 0 bases, and 5 bases lay outside the gene matches. In nucleotides, the CDR3 is TGTGCCAGCAGCGTAGGGGGACAGGGGGCGGGTTATGGCTACACCTTC. This encodes CASSVGGQGAGYGYTF.

The genes are TRBV10-3 and TRBJ2-3; 7 nucleotides agree with TRBD1. Germline V lookup: CDR1 ENHRY, CDR2 SYGVKD. The CDR3 consists of 11 residues. Trimming at V came to 9 bases and at J to 10 bases, leaving 7 bases not matched to a gene. The CDR3 region has the DNA TGTGCCATGCCCCGGGACAGTGCGCAGTATTTT. Protein: CAMPRDSAQYF.

The chain carries TRBV5-1 and TRBJ1-3; 7 bases align to TRBD1. In germline, CDR1 is SGHRS, CDR2 YFSETQ. The V and J ends lost 0 bases and 3 bases, in that order; junction bases with no gene match: 9. The CDR3 contains 17 residues. The DNA of the CDR3 is TGCGCCAGCAGCTTGGCCCCGACAGGGCTACTTGGAAACACCATATATTTT. Protein product: CASSLAPTGLLGNTIYF.

The chain uses TRBV19 and TRBJ2-7; the match to TRBD2 covers 7 bases. The V and J ends lost 5 bases and 3 bases, in that order; junction bases with no gene match: 13. CDR3 length equals 16 residues. Germline CDR1 is LNHDA and CDR2 is SQIVND (reference sequence). Here the CDR3 DNA reads TGTGCCAGTAGTCTCACCGGGGGGAGGGGCTTCTACGAGCAGTACTTC. Translating it yields CASSLTGGRGFYEQYF.

V and J are TRBV25-1 and TRBJ1-5; D is possibly TRBD1 (6 bases). CDR3 length: 14 amino acids. V gave up 8 bases and J gave up 6 bases, with 17 bases separating them. From germline, CDR1 is MGHDK and CDR2 SYGVNS. CDR3 residues: CASGGGPAGQPQHF. The CDR3 bases are TGTGCCAGCGGGGGGGGGCCGGCAGGTCAGCCCCAGCATTTT.

This clone was detected many times. This rearrangement joins TRBV25-1 to TRBJ2-7; a possible D gene is TRBD2 (6 bases). V was cut by 4 bases and J by 5 bases, with 18 bases left in between. This CDR3 comprises 15 residues. Germline CDR1 is MGHDK and CDR2 is SYGVNS. CDR3 nucleotides: TGTGCCAGCAGTGCCGCCGGGACTTGGGAGGACGAGCAGTACTTC. Translation gives CASSAAGTWEDEQYF.

This chain joins TRBV7-2 and TRBJ2-2; 10 positions match TRBD2. Trimming at V came to 1 base and at J to 5 bases, leaving 13 bases not matched to a gene. This CDR3 has 19 amino acids. Germline V CDR1 and CDR2: SGHTA, FQGNSA. In DNA, the CDR3 is TGTGCCAGCAGCTTAGTATGGGTGGGGGCTAGCGGGGGAACCGGGGAGCTGTTTTTT. Its translation is CASSLVWVGASGGTGELFF.

The rearrangement joins TRBV10-3 to TRBJ2-2; TRBD1 aligns across 9 bases. J was trimmed by 4 bases and V by 5 bases; bases with no gene match: 14. Germline CDR1 ENHRY, CDR2 SYGVKD. The CDR3 consists of 18 residues. This CDR3 is CAISSPRGQGTSTGELFF. CDR3 DNA sequence: TGTGCCATCAGTTCCCCCCGGGGACAGGGTACGAGCACCGGGGAGCTGTTTTTT.

This CDR3 reads CASSPRDIQYF. The CDR3 nucleotides read TGTGCCAGCAGTCCTCGGGATATTCAGTACTTC. J is TRBJ2-4 and V is TRBV28, with D perhaps matching TRBD2 (5 bases). Germline values: CDR1 MDHEN, CDR2 SYDVKM. The CDR3 has 11 residues. V lost 5 bases to trimming and J lost 10 bases, with 9 bases between them.

This chain uses TRBV3-1 (or the pseudogene TRBV3-2) with TRBJ2-3; 7 bases align to TRBD1. Germline values: CDR1 LGHDT, CDR2 YNNKEL (reference sequence). The CDR3 is 16 amino acids. After removal of 7 bases from V and 4 bases from J, the junction contained 14 bases not matched to a gene. The CDR3 loop is CASTRWAGGFADTQYF. CDR3 coding DNA: TGTGCCAGCACCCGATGGGCAGGGGGTTTTGCAGATACGCAGTATTTT.

The chain is built from TRBV12-3 or TRBV12-4 and TRBJ1-3, with D tentatively TRBD1 (6 bases). V was pared by 9 bases and J by 6 bases, with 9 bases between. This CDR3 comprises 11 residues. Written as DNA, the CDR3 is TGTGCCAGTGGACAGACAAACACCATATATTTT. Translated, it gives CASGQTNTIYF.

V is TRBV30 and J is TRBJ2-1; D is ambiguous. This CDR3 is built from 14 residues. In germline, CDR1 is GTSNPN, CDR2 SVGIG (reference sequence). Trimming cost V 5 bases and J 0 bases, with 11 bases left between them. As DNA, the CDR3 is TGTGCCTGGGGTGATAAGAGCTCCTACAATGAGCAGTTCTTC. It codes for CAWGDKSSYNEQFF.

This clone was seen a handful of times. This rearrangement joins TRBV24-1 to TRBJ2-2; 9 nucleotides match TRBD2. With 7 bases clipped from V and 6 bases from J, the junction kept 8 bases outside the gene matches. The length of the CDR3 is 15 residues. Germline-derived CDR1 and CDR2 are KGHDR and SFDVKD. The CDR3 region has the DNA TGTGCCACCAGCCCTGCTAGCGGGAAGGCCGGGGAGCTGTTTTTT. Translation gives CATSPASGKAGELFF.

This clone was counted between two and nine times. The V and J genes are TRBV4-3 and TRBJ1-2, with D uncertain. The CDR3 totals 13 residues. Germline CDR1 is LGHNA and CDR2 is YSLEER. V gave up 0 bases and J gave up 0 bases, with 2 bases separating them. This chain's CDR3 is CASSQDTNYGYTF. The CDR3 region has the DNA TGCGCCAGCAGCCAAGACACTAACTATGGCTACACCTTC.

The chain employs TRBV9 and TRBJ2-1; TRBD1 might be the D (6 bases). V lost 4 bases and J lost 4, with 21 bases in between. The germline V gene encodes CDR1 SGDLS and CDR2 YYNGEE. CDR3 length: 17 amino acids. CDR3 amino acids: CASSIEIQGRGYNEQFF. Here the CDR3 DNA reads TGTGCCAGCAGCATCGAAATACAGGGTCGAGGGTACAATGAGCAGTTCTTC.

This chain connects TRBV11-2 to TRBJ2-3; TRBD2 aligns across 13 bases. The CDR3 is 14 amino acids. Germline CDR1 SGHAT, CDR2 FQNNGV. Trimming removed 5 bases from V and 9 bases from J; junction bases left unmatched: 5. CDR3 in DNA: TGTGCCAGCAGCCCGGGACTAGCGGGGTTCACGCAGTATTTT. Translation: CASSPGLAGFTQYF. Together with reference TRBV11-2 and TRBJ2-3, the CDR3 gives the full variable domain: EAGVAQSPRYKIIEKRQSVAFWCNPISGHATLYWYQQILGQGPKLLIQFQNNGVVDDSQLPKDRFSAERLKGVDSTLKIQPAKLEDSAVYLCASSPGLAGFTQYFGPGTRLTVL.

This sequence joins TRBV6-5 and TRBJ2-7; D possibly corresponds to TRBD2 (6 bases). Trimming took off 2 bases at V and 7 bases at J, with 12 bases between the two ends. CDR1 is MNHEY and CDR2 is SVGAGI in the germline V gene. The CDR3 sequence is 13 residues long. Written as DNA, the CDR3 is TGTGCCAGCAGTTACGGGCTAGCGAGGGAGCAGTACTTC. It encodes CASSYGLAREQYF.

This clone has more than one count but fewer than ten. V usage is TRBV29-1 and J usage is TRBJ2-7; 8 bases agree with TRBD1. CDR3 length: 12 amino acids. Germline V gene sequence: CDR1 SQVTM, CDR2 ANQGSEA. The J segment lost 3 bases and the V segment lost 4 bases, leaving 2 bases of the junction unmatched. The CDR3 nucleotides are TGCAGCGTTGGGACAGGGAGCTACGAGCAGTACTTC. Translation: CSVGTGSYEQYF.

This chain joins TRBV9 and TRBJ2-3; 10 bases map to TRBD1. The CDR3 loop spans 16 amino acids. Germline CDR1 and CDR2: SGDLS and YYNGEE. V dropped 0 bases and J dropped 0; count of bases not matched to a gene: 1. CDR3 nucleotide sequence: TGTGCCAGCAGCGTAGGGACAGGGGGTAGCACAGATACGCAGTATTTT. Translating gives CASSVGTGGSTDTQYF.

The rearrangement links TRBV27 to TRBJ2-7; possibly TRBD2 for D (7 bases). The CDR3 has 13 residues. The germline V gene has CDR1 MNHEY and CDR2 SMNVEV (reference sequence). Trimming cost V 7 bases and J 1 base, with 11 bases left between them. The CDR3 DNA is TGTGCCAGCATGGCGGGGGCGTCCTACGAGCAGTACTTC. As protein: CASMAGASYEQYF.

The CDR3 spells CAWSFGPTGAQETQYF. The CDR3 DNA follows: TGTGCCTGGAGTTTTGGGCCTACAGGGGCACAAGAGACCCAGTACTTC. The chain employs TRBV30 and TRBJ2-5; TRBD1 matches at 7 bases. The CDR3 extends over 16 amino acids. J was trimmed by 2 bases and V by 2 bases; bases with no gene match: 11. Germline CDR1 GTSNPN, CDR2 SVGIG (reference sequence).

V and J are TRBV24-1 and TRBJ1-3; 11 bases agree with TRBD1. Germline assignment: CDR1 KGHDR and CDR2 SFDVKD. The CDR3 length is 17 residues. V lost 3 bases and J lost 2; bases outside the gene matches: 5. CDR3 bases: TGTGCCACCAGTGATCGTAAGGACAGGGGGCCTGGAAACACCATATATTTT. Encoded protein: CATSDRKDRGPGNTIYF.

There are a few counts of this clone. The genes are TRBV19 and TRBJ2-1; D may be TRBD1 (6 bases). CDR3 length: 14 residues. Trimming stripped 6 bases from V and 7 bases from J, with 16 bases between. The germline CDR1 and CDR2 sequences are LNHDA and SQIVND (reference sequence). CDR3 region: CASSIPGHLNEQFF. In DNA form, the CDR3 reads TGTGCCAGTAGCATACCGGGACACCTGAATGAGCAGTTCTTC.